The following is a TCR beta chain sequence with its context. The CDR3 extends over 14 amino acids. Trimming cost V 3 bases and J 0 bases; bases outside gene matches: 2. From germline, CDR1 is SGHNT and CDR2 YYREEE (reference sequence). This entry is derived from a study of memory CD4+ T cells and cytomegalovirus serostatus. Original processing notes: Out-of-frame sequences were removed, leaving 2,204,828 distinct TCRbeta sequences. TCRdb keeps only in-frame clones here, not all; method: immunoSEQ multiplex PCR. The DNA gave D and trimming, while V, J and clone size come from that table. This sample has about 48,000 clones, with roughly 78% found just once. Single viable CD3+CD4+CD8-CD45RO+ cells were sorted as the memory CD4+ T cells. Serum IgG to CMV pp150, pp28, p38 and p52 defined serostatus. After thawing, CD4+ T cells were positively selected.

The sequenced sample was memory CD4+ T cells from blood. This rearrangement joins TRBV5-4 to TRBJ1-1, with TRBD1 matching over 7 bases. This TCR was sampled from an adult in good health and CMV-seronegative. The CDR3 DNA sequence: TGTGCCAGCAGCTCGGGACAGATGAACACTGAAGCTTTCTTT. Amino acids: CASSSGQMNTEAFF.